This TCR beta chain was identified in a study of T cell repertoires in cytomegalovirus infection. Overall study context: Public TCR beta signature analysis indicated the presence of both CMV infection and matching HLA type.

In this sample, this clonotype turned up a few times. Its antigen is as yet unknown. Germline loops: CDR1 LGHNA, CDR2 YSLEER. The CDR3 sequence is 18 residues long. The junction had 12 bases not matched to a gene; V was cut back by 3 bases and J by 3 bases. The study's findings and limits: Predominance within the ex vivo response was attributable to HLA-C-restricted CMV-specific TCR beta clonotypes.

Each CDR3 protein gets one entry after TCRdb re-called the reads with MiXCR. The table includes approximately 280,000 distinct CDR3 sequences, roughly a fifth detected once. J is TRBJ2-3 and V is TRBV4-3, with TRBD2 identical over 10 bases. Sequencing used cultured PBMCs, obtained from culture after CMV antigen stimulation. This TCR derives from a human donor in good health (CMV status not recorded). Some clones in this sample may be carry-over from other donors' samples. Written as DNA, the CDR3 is TGCGCCAGCAGCCACACGTCGGCTAGCGGGAGTTTGACAGATACGCAGTATTTT. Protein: CASSHTSASGSLTDTQYF.